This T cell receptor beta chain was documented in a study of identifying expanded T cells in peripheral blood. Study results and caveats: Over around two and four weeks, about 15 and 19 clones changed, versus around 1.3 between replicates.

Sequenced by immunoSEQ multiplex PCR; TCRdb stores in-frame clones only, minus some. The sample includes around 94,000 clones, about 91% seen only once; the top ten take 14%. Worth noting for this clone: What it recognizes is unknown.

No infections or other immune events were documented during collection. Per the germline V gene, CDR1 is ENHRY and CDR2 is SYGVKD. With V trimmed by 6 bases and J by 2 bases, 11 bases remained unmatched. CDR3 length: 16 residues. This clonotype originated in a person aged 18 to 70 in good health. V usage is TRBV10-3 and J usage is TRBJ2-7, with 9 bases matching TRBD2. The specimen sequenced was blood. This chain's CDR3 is CAISAGTSNTAYEQYF. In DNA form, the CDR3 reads TGTGCCATCAGCGCCGGGACTAGCAATACCGCCTACGAGCAGTACTTC.